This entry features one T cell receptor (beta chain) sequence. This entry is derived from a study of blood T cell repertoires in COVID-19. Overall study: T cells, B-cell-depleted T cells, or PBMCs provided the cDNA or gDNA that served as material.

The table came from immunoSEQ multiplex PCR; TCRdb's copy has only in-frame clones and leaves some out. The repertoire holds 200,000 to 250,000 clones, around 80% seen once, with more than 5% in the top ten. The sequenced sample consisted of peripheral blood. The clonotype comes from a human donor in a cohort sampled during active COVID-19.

The CDR3 spells CASSFPGQGKYEQYF. CDR3 sequence (DNA): TGTGCCAGCAGCTTCCCGGGACAGGGAAAGTACGAGCAGTACTTC. The rearrangement links TRBV11-2 to TRBJ2-7; 9 bases are a match to TRBD1. J lost 4 bases, V lost 3 bases, and 7 bases had no gene match. The germline V gene has CDR1 SGHAT and CDR2 FQNNGV. The CDR3 consists of 15 residues.